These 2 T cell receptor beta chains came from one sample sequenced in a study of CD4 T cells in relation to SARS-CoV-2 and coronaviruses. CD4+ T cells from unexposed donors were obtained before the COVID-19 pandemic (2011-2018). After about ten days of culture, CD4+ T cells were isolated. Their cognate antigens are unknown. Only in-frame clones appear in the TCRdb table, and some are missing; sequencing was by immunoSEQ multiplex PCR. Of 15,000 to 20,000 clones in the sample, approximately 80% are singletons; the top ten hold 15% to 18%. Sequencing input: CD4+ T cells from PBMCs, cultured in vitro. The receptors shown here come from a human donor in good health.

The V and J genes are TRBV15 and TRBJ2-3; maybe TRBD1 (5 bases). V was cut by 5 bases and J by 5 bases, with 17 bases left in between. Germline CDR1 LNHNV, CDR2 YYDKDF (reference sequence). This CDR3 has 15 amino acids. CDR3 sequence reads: CATSGRTGGGDTQYF. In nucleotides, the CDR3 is TGTGCCACCAGCGGACGAACAGGTGGTGGAGATACGCAGTATTTT.

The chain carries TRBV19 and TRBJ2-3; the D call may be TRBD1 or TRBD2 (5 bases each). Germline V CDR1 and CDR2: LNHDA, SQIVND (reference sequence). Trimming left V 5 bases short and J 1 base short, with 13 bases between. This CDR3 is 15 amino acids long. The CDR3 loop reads CASSPEGIGTDTQYF. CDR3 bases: TGTGCCAGTAGTCCCGAGGGGATTGGCACAGATACGCAGTATTTT.